The clone carrying this T cell receptor beta chain was seen a handful of times. This record belongs to a study of CD4 and CD8 cells across lung adenocarcinoma regions. Each CDR3 protein is one row after TCRdb ran MiXCR on the PCR reads. The sample shows over 15,000 distinct CDR3 sequences, 46% of them seen only once. The receptor comes from a male donor with lung adenocarcinoma. The CD4 and CD8 labels of this study may be unreliable. Sequences were obtained from CD4+ T cells from the margin of a lung tumor.

The CDR3 nucleotides are TGCGCCAGCAGCCAAATACTAGCGGGCACAGATACGCAGTATTTT. Amino acid sequence: CASSQILAGTDTQYF. The chain carries TRBV4-1 and TRBJ2-3, with 8 positions matching TRBD2. V lost 2 bases, J lost 1 base, and 2 bases stayed unmatched. Germline V lookup: CDR1 MGHRA, CDR2 YSYEKL. CDR3 size: 15 residues.